This TCR beta chain was captured by sequencing in a study of T cell responses to AZD1222 COVID-19 vaccine. About this clone: Its target is unknown.

Data came from immunoSEQ multiplex PCR; TCRdb stores just in-frame clones and leaves some out. The table includes more than 70,000 clones, 75% to 95% detected once. Points from the study as a whole: Of the AZD1222 recipients, only five to seven were seropositive at baseline. Following two doses of AZD1222, Spike-specific TCR breadth and depth rose. Across spike, vaccine-associated CD4 TCRs were found, dominant at 160-218 and 743-854. White British people made up most donors, females outnumbered males, and clonal diversity was possibly underestimated.

This TCR derives from an adult who received the AZD1222 COVID-19 vaccine. The sample here was peripheral blood, taken 28 days after the second AZD1222 dose.

The CDR3 here is CASSHASGRGQFF. The CDR3 DNA reads as TGCGCCAGCAGCCATGCTAGCGGGAGGGGACAGTTCTTC. The V call is TRBV5-1, the J call TRBJ2-1, with 12 nucleotides matching TRBD2. V dropped 4 bases and J dropped 13; count of bases not matched to a gene: 6. Germline CDR1 reads SGHRS; CDR2 reads YFSETQ. CDR3 length: 13 residues. The entire variable domain, with the rest obtained from reference TRBV5-1 and TRBJ2-1, is as follows: KAGVTQTPRYLIKTRGQQVTLSCSPISGHRSVSWYQQTPGQGLQFLFEYFSETQRNKGNFPGRFSGRQFSNSRSEMNVSTLELGDSALYLCASSHASGRGQFFGPGTRLTVL.